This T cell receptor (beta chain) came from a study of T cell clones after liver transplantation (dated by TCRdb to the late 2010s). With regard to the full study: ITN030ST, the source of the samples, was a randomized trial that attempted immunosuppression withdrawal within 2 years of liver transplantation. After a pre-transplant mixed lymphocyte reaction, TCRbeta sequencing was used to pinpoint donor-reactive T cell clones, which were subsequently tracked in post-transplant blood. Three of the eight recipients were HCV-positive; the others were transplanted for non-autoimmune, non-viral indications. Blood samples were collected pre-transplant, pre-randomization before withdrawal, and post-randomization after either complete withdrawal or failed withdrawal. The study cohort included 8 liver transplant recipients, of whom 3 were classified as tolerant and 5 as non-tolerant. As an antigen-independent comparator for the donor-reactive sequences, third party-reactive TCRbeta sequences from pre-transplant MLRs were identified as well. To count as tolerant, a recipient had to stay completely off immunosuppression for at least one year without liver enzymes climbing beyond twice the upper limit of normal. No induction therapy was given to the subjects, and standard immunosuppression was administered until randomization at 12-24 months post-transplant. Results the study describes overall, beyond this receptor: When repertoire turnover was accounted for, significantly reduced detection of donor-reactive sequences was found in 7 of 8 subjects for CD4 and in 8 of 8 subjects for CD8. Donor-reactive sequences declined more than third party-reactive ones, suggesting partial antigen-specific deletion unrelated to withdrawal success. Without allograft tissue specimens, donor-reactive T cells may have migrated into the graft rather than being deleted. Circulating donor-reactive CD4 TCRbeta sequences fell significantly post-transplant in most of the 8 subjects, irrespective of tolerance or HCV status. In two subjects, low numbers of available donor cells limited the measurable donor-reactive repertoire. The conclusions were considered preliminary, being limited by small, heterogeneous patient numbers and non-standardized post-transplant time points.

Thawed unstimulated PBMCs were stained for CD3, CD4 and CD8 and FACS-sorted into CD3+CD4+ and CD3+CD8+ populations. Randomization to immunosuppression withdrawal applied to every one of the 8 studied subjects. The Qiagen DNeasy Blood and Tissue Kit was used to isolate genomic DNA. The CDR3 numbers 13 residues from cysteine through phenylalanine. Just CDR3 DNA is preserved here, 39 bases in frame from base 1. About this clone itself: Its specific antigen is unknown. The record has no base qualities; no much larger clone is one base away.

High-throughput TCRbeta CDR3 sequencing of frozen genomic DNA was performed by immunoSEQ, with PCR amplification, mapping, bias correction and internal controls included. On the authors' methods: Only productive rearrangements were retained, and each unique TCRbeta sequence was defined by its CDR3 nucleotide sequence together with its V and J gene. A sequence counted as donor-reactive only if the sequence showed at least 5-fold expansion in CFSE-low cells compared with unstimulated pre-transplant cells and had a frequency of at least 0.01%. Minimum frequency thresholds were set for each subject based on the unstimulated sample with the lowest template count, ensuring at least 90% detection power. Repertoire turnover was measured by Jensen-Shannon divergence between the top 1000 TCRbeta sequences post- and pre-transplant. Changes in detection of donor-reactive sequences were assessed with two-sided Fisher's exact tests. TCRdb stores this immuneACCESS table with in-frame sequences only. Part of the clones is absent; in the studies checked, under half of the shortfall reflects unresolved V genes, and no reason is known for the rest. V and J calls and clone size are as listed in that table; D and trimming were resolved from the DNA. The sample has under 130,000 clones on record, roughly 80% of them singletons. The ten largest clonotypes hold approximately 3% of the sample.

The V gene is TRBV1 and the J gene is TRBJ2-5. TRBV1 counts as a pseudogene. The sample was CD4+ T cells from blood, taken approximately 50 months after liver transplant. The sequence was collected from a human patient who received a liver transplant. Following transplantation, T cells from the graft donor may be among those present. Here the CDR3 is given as CTSRIGARETQYF. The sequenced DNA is TGCACCAGCAGGATCGGGGCTAGGGAGACCCAGTACTTC.